This T cell receptor (beta chain) is from a study of blood T cells in healthy people across ages. Germline loops: CDR1 MGHDK, CDR2 SYGVNS. The junction had 9 bases not matched to a gene; V was cut back by 8 bases and J by 1 base. The CDR3 is 17 residues long. Sample-barcoded 5' priming and a J-beta primer mix drove a second PCR of roughly 6 to 12 cycles. TCRdb re-called the 5' RACE reads with MiXCR, one entry per CDR3 protein. The sample consists of about 1.8 million distinct CDR3 sequences, 49% of them appearing once. The receptor was derived from a woman in her thirties or forties in good health. The V call is TRBV25-1, the J call TRBJ2-3; 13 positions match TRBD2. The sample consisted of blood. As DNA, the CDR3 is TGTGCCAGCTCCGGGACTAGCGGGGCAAGGGGCACAGATACGCAGTATTTT. It translates to CASSGTSGARGTDTQYF.